The 4 T cell receptor beta chains below all came from one sample that was sequenced in a study of persistence of HIV-infected CD4 T cells (dated by TCRdb to the early 2020s). The antigens of these receptors remain unknown. The meaning of the sample's treatment or condition label: suppressive antiretroviral therapy. Cells were stimulated with anti-CD3/anti-CD28 magnetic beads as a nonspecific positive control representing the CD4+ T cell repertoire. CD4+ T cells that responded were sorted based on upregulation of both CD40 ligand and CD69. The immunoSEQ hsTCRB assay version 4, run in survey mode, was used to sequence TCRbeta repertoires from genomic DNA. TCRdb mirrors the immuneACCESS table, restricted to in-frame sequences. Some clones are absent from its copies; in checked studies, under half trace to an unresolved V gene, and the reason for the others is unknown. Here the sample has about 40,000 clones; about nine tenths occur a single time. Together, the top ten hold roughly 1.3% of the sample.

Sequences were derived from CD4+ T cells sorted from PBMCs after roughly 18-hour stimulation, sampled from a patient who received antiretroviral therapy. What the cell subset or site label conveys for this sample: CD40L+CD69+ CD4 T cells responding to anti-CD3/anti-CD28 beads, representing the overall repertoire. The origin of the receptors is an adult man with HIV who was CMV-seropositive.

This clone was found a few times. The chain carries TRBV29-1 and TRBJ2-5, with 10 bases lining up with TRBD2. Germline loops: CDR1 SQVTM, CDR2 ANQGSEA. V trimming: 5 bases; J trimming: 4 bases; junction bases outside the gene matches: 7. The CDR3 spans 14 residues. The DNA of the CDR3 is TGCAGCGTTCGGCCTAGCGGGAGAGGAGAGACCCAGTACTTC. This gives the protein CSVRPSGRGETQYF.

The chain employs TRBV4-2 and TRBJ1-4; a weak D match, TRBD1 (5 bases). Between the trimmed V and J ends, which lost 1 base and 5 bases, there was a span of 14 bases. This CDR3 region has 16 residues. Germline V lookup: CDR1 LGHNA, CDR2 YNFKEQ. In DNA, the CDR3 is TGTGCCAGCAGCCAAGGGGAGGGGCGCACCAATGAAAAACTGTTTTTT. Translated, it gives CASSQGEGRTNEKLFF.

CDR3 in amino acids: CASSVKQGTYFEQYF. The CDR3 DNA is TGTGCCAGCAGTGTCAAACAGGGAACCTACTTCGAGCAGTACTTC. This chain connects TRBV28 to TRBJ2-7; D possibly corresponds to TRBD1 (6 bases). This CDR3 contains 15 residues. Germline loops: CDR1 MDHEN, CDR2 SYDVKM. V lost 5 bases, J lost 6 bases, and 20 bases lay in between.

The chain carries TRBV30 and TRBJ2-1, with D possibly TRBD2 on 6 matching bases. Germline values: CDR1 GTSNPN, CDR2 SVGIG (reference sequence). V lost 5 bases, J lost 6 bases, and 17 bases lay in between. This CDR3 spans 14 amino acids. The CDR3, as DNA: TGTGCCTGGCGCGGGACCCCACGGGGCAATGAGCAGTTCTTC. This gives the protein CAWRGTPRGNEQFF.